The rows below give T cell receptor beta chains drawn from one sample of a study of cytomegalovirus exposure and HLA in healthy donors. Profiled with immunoSEQ multiplex PCR; TCRdb holds only in-frame clones, not every one. The repertoire holds about 88,000 clones, with 75% to 90% as singletons. The sequencing sample was made of PBMCs. These receptors all stem from a young man in good health and CMV-seronegative. The CDR3 runs from the conserved cysteine through the conserved F or W. The D gene is left open where the match is weak. Clone size appears in some rows only: once, few, many, or a class for an expanded clone.

j_gene: TRBJ2-7; abundance: -; v_gene: TRBV6-4; d_gene: TRBD2; CDR3aa: CASSDFELADSYEQYF; CDR3nt: TGTGCCAGCAGTGACTTTGAGCTAGCGGACTCCTACGAGCAGTACTTC
j_gene: TRBJ1-6; abundance: few; v_gene: TRBV28; d_gene: TRBD1; CDR3aa: CASRQSGGPVSPLHF; CDR3nt: TGTGCCAGCCGACAATCAGGGGGGCCTGTTTCACCCCTCCACTTT
j_gene: TRBJ2-1; abundance: once; v_gene: TRBV7-2; d_gene: TRBD2; CDR3aa: CASSPSGGSYNEQFF; CDR3nt: TGTGCCAGCAGCCCCTCGGGGGGCTCCTACAATGAGCAGTTCTTC
j_gene: TRBJ2-7; abundance: few; v_gene: TRBV18; d_gene: TRBD2; CDR3aa: CASSPREGHYEQYF; CDR3nt: TGTGCCAGCTCACCACGGGAGGGCCACTACGAGCAGTACTTC
j_gene: TRBJ1-1; abundance: -; v_gene: TRBV9; d_gene: TRBD1; CDR3aa: CASSAPSGGLGTEAFF; CDR3nt: TGTGCCAGCAGCGCCCCGTCAGGGGGTTTAGGCACTGAAGCTTTCTTT
j_gene: TRBJ2-1; abundance: -; v_gene: TRBV4-3; d_gene: TRBD2; CDR3aa: CASSQTSGRTLEQFF; CDR3nt: TGCGCCAGCAGTCAGACTAGCGGGAGGACCCTTGAGCAGTTCTTC
j_gene: TRBJ1-2; abundance: once; v_gene: TRBV9; d_gene: -; CDR3aa: CASSVDQGIQPNYGYTF; CDR3nt: TGTGCCAGCAGCGTAGATCAGGGAATTCAACCTAACTATGGCTACACCTTC
j_gene: TRBJ2-1; abundance: -; v_gene: TRBV7-3; d_gene: TRBD2; CDR3aa: CASGPWRGIYNEQFF; CDR3nt: TGTGCCAGCGGGCCCTGGCGGGGGATCTACAATGAGCAGTTCTTC
j_gene: TRBJ2-7; abundance: -; v_gene: TRBV28; d_gene: TRBD2; CDR3aa: CASSLVGGTYEQYF; CDR3nt: TGTGCCAGCAGTTTAGTCGGGGGGACCTACGAGCAGTACTTC
j_gene: TRBJ1-1; abundance: -; v_gene: TRBV9; d_gene: TRBD1; CDR3aa: CASSPQGQMNTEAFF; CDR3nt: TGTGCCAGCAGCCCTCAGGGACAGATGAACACTGAAGCTTTCTTT
j_gene: TRBJ2-3; abundance: -; v_gene: TRBV2; d_gene: TRBD2; CDR3aa: CASRKTSGGPSTQYF; CDR3nt: TGTGCCAGCAGAAAGACTAGCGGGGGGCCGAGTACGCAGTATTTT
j_gene: TRBJ2-3; abundance: -; v_gene: TRBV7-9; d_gene: -; CDR3aa: CASSRGQEGDTQYF; CDR3nt: TGTGCCAGCAGCCGAGGACAGGAGGGAGATACGCAGTATTTT
j_gene: TRBJ2-6; abundance: -; v_gene: TRBV5-6; d_gene: -; CDR3aa: CASRSAGHSGANVLTF; CDR3nt: TGTGCCAGCAGGTCTGCCGGACACTCTGGGGCCAACGTCCTGACTTTC
j_gene: TRBJ1-5; abundance: few; v_gene: TRBV6-1; d_gene: TRBD1; CDR3aa: CASSAPGQGNQPQHF; CDR3nt: TGTGCCAGCAGTGCACCGGGACAGGGCAATCAGCCCCAGCATTTT
j_gene: TRBJ2-7; abundance: -; v_gene: TRBV11-2; d_gene: -; CDR3aa: CASSFALPYEQYF; CDR3nt: TGTGCCAGCAGCTTCGCGCTCCCCTACGAGCAGTACTTC
j_gene: TRBJ2-1; abundance: -; v_gene: TRBV27; d_gene: TRBD2; CDR3aa: CASTSRTSAFYNEQFF; CDR3nt: TGTGCCAGCACGTCGAGGACTAGCGCCTTTTACAATGAGCAGTTCTTC
j_gene: TRBJ1-4; abundance: -; v_gene: TRBV28; d_gene: -; CDR3aa: CASSLLRQGYEKLFF; CDR3nt: TGTGCCAGCAGTTTACTCAGGCAGGGCTATGAAAAACTGTTTTTT
j_gene: TRBJ2-7; abundance: -; v_gene: TRBV6-1; d_gene: TRBD1; CDR3aa: CASKPGTGPYEQYF; CDR3nt: TGTGCCAGCAAACCCGGGACAGGGCCCTACGAGCAGTACTTC
j_gene: TRBJ2-7; abundance: -; v_gene: TRBV5-1; d_gene: TRBD2; CDR3aa: CASSFQTSGSTEQYF; CDR3nt: TGCGCCAGCAGCTTTCAGACTAGCGGGAGTACCGAGCAGTACTTC
j_gene: TRBJ2-6; abundance: -; v_gene: TRBV5-1; d_gene: TRBD1; CDR3aa: CASSPGTGVSGANVLTF; CDR3nt: TGCGCCAGCAGTCCCGGGACAGGGGTCTCTGGGGCCAACGTCCTGACTTTC
j_gene: TRBJ2-1; abundance: -; v_gene: TRBV4-3; d_gene: TRBD1; CDR3aa: CASSREGATTIYNEQFF; CDR3nt: TGCGCCAGCAGCCGAGAGGGGGCCACAACTATATACAATGAGCAGTTCTTC
j_gene: TRBJ2-1; abundance: -; v_gene: TRBV6-1; d_gene: TRBD2; CDR3aa: CASSEGAGLAGNEQFF; CDR3nt: TGTGCCAGCAGTGAGGGAGCGGGACTAGCAGGTAATGAGCAGTTCTTC
j_gene: TRBJ1-5; abundance: -; v_gene: TRBV5-1; d_gene: -; CDR3aa: CASSQSWNQPQHF; CDR3nt: TGCGCCAGCAGCCAGTCATGGAATCAGCCCCAGCATTTT
j_gene: TRBJ2-2; abundance: -; v_gene: TRBV18; d_gene: -; CDR3aa: CASSPFGPTASTGELFF; CDR3nt: TGTGCCAGCTCACCCTTTGGGCCAACCGCTTCGACCGGGGAGCTGTTTTTT
j_gene: TRBJ1-1; abundance: -; v_gene: TRBV9; d_gene: TRBD1; CDR3aa: CASSDRGGEGEAFF; CDR3nt: TGTGCCAGCAGCGACCGAGGGGGCGAGGGTGAAGCTTTCTTT